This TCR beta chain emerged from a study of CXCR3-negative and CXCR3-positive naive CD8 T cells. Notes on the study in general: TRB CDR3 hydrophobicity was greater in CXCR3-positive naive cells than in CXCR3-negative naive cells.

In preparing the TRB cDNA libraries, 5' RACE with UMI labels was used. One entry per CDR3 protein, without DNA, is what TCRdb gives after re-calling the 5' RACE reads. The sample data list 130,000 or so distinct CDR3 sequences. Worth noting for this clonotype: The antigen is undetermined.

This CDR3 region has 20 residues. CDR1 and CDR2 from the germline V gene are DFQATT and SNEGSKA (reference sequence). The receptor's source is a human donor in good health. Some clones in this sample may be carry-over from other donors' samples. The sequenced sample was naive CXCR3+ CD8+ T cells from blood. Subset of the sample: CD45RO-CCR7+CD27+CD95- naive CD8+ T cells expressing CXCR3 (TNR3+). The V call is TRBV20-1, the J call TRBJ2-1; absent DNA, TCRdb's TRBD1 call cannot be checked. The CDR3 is CSARDHLTGYDLESYNEQFF.